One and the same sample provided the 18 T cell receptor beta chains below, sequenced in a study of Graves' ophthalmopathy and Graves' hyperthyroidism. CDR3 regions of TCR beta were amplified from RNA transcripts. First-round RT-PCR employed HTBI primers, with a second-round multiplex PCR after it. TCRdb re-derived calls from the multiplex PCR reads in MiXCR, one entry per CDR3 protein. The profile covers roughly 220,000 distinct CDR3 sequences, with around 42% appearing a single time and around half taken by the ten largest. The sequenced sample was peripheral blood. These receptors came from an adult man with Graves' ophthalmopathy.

The CDR3 loop is CSARDGVQPQHF. The CDR3 DNA reads as TGCAGTGCTAGAGATGGAGTACAGCCCCAGCATTTT. V gene TRBV20-1 combines with J gene TRBJ1-5, with unresolved D. The V gene's germline CDR1 is DFQATT and CDR2 SNEGSKA (reference sequence). Trimming took off 0 bases at V and 7 bases at J, with 7 bases between the two ends. This CDR3 region has 12 residues.

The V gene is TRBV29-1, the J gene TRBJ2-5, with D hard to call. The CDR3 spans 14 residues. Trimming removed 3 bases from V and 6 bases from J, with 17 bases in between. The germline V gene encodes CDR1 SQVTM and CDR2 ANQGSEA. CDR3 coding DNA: TGCAGCGTTGAGAACCAGGACCCCCGGCAGACCCAGTACTTC. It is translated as CSVENQDPRQTQYF.

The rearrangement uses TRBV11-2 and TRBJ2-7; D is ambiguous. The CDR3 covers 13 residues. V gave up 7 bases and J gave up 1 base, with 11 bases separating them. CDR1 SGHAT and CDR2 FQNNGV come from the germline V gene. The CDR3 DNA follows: TGTGCCAGCACCCAAGCTGGGTCCTACGAGCAGTACTTC. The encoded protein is CASTQAGSYEQYF.

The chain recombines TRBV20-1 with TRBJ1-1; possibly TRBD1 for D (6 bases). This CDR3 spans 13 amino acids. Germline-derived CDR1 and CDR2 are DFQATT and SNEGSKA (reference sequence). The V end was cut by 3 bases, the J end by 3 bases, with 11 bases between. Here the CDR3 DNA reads TGCAGTGCTAGGGGGGACACCTACACTGAAGCTTTCTTT. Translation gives CSARGDTYTEAFF.

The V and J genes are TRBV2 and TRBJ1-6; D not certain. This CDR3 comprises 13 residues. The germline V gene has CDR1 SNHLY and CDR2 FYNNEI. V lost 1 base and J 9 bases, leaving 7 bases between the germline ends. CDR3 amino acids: CASSEGETSPLHF. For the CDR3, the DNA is TGTGCCAGCAGTGAAGGCGAAACTTCACCCCTCCACTTT.

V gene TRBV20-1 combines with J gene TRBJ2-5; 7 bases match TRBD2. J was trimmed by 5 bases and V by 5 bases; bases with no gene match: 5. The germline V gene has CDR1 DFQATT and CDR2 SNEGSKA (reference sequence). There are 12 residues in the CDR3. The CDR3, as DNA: TGCAGTGCTGGAGCGGGGCGGGAGACCCAGTACTTC. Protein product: CSAGAGRETQYF.

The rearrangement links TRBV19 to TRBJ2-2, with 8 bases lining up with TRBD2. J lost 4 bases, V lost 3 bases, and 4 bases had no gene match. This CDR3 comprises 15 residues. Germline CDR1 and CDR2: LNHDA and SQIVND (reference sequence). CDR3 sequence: CASSITGTSTGELFF. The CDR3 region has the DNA TGTGCCAGTAGTATTACCGGGACTAGCACCGGGGAGCTGTTTTTT.

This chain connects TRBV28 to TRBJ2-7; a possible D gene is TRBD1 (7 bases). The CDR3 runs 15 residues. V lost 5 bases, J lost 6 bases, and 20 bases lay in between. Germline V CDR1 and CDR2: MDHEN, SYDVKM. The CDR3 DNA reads TGTGCCAGCAGTGCGATCCCGTTGCAGGGGGGCGAGCAGTACTTC. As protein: CASSAIPLQGGEQYF. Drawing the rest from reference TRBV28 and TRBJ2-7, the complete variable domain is DVKVTQSSRYLVKRTGEKVFLECVQDMDHENMFWYRQDPGLGLRLIYFSYDVKMKEKGDIPEGYSVSREKKERFSLILESASTNQTSMYLCASSAIPLQGGEQYFGPGTRLTVT.

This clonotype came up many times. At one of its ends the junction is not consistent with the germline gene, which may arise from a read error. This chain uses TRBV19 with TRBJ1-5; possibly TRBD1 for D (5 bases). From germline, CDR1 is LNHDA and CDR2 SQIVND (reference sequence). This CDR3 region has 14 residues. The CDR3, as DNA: TGTGCCAGCAGTATCCGGGGGTCCAATCAGCCCCAGCATTTT. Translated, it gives CASSIRGSNQPQHF.

The CDR3 DNA follows: TGTGCCACCTCTCTCACAGGGATCTATGGCTACACCTTC. Amino acid sequence: CATSLTGIYGYTF. V gene TRBV3-1 combines with J gene TRBJ1-2; the D gene is possibly TRBD1 (6 bases). Germline V gene data show CDR1 as LGHDT and CDR2 as YNNKEL (reference sequence). This CDR3 contains 13 residues. The V gene lost 10 bases and the J gene lost 4 bases, with 16 bases spanning the gap.

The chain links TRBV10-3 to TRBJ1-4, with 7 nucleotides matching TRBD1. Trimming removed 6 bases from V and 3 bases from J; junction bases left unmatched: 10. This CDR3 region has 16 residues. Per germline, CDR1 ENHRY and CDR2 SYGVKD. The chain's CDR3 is CAISPLGTASNEKLFF. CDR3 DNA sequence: TGTGCCATCAGCCCCTTGGGGACAGCCTCTAATGAAAAACTGTTTTTT.

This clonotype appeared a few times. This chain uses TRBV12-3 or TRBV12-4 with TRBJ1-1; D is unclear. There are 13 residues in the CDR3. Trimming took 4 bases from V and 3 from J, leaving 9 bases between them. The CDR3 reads CASSSHLDTEAFF. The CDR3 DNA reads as TGTGCCAGCAGTTCCCACTTGGACACTGAAGCTTTCTTT.

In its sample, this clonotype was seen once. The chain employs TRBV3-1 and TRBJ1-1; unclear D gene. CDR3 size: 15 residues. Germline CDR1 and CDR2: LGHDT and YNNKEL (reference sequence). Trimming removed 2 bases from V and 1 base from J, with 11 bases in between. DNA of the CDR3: TGTGCCAGCAGCCAATTACTCAGCTCGAACACTGAAGCTTTCTTT. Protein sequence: CASSQLLSSNTEAFF.

In nucleotides, the CDR3 is TGCAGCGTTGAAGGGTTCCCCGGGGAGCTGTTTTTT. This codes for CSVEGFPGELFF. This sequence joins TRBV29-1 and TRBJ2-2; no reliable D call. The V gene lost 1 base and the J gene lost 6 bases, with 6 bases spanning the gap. There are 12 residues in the CDR3. Germline lookup yields CDR1 SQVTM and CDR2 ANQGSEA.

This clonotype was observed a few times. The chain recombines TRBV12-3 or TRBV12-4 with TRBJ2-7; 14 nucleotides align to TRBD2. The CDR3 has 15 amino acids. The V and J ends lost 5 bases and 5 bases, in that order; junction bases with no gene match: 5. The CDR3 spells CASSIGLAGGNEQYF. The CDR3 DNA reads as TGTGCCAGCAGTATCGGACTAGCGGGAGGTAACGAGCAGTACTTC.

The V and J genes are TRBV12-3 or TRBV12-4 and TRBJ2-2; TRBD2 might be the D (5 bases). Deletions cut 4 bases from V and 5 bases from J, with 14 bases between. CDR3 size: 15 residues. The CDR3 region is CASSYSRTGTGELFF. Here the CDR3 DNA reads TGTGCCAGCAGTTACTCGAGGACGGGAACCGGGGAGCTGTTTTTT.

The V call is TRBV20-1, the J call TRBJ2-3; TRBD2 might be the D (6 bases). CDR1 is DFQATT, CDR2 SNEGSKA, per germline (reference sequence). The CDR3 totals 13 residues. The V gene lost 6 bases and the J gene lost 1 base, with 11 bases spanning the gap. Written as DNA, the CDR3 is TGCAGTGCCCCGGGAGACGGCACAGATACGCAGTATTTT. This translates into CSAPGDGTDTQYF.

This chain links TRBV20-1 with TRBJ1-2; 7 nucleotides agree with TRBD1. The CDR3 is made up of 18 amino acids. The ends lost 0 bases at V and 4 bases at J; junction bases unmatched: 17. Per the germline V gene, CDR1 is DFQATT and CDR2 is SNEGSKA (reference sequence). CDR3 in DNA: TGCAGTGCTAGAGAAAAGGGGACAGCCCCTTCCTTATTCTATGGCTACACCTTC. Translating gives CSAREKGTAPSLFYGYTF.